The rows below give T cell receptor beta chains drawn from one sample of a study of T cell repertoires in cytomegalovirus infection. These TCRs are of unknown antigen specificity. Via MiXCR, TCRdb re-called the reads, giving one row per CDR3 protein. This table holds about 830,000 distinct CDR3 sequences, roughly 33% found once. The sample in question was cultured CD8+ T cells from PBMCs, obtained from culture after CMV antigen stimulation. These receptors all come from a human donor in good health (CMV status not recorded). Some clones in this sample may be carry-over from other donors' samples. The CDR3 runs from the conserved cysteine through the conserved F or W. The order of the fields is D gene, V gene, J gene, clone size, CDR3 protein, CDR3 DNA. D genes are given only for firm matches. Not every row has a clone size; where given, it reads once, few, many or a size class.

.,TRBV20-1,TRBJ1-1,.,CSARDWDLGQNTEAFF,TGCAGTGCTAGAGACTGGGATCTAGGGCAGAACACTGAAGCTTTCTTT
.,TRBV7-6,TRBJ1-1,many,CASSLDRKKAFF,TGTGCCAGCAGCTTGGACAGAAAGAAAGCTTTCTTT
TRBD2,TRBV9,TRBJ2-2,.,CASSVWGRSGSNTGELFF,TGTGCCAGCAGCGTATGGGGTCGTAGCGGGTCGAACACCGGGGAGCTGTTTTTT
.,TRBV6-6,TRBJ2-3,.,CASSLRDKTDTQYF,TGTGCCAGCAGTCTCCGGGACAAGACAGATACGCAGTATTTT
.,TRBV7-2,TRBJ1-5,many,CASSLDSLNYSNQPQHF,TGTGCCAGCAGCTTGGACAGCCTGAATTATAGCAATCAGCCCCAGCATTTT
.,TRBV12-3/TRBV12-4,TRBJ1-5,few,CASSRRGPDRHF,TGTGCCAGCAGTCGCCGGGGCCCGGATCGGCATTTT
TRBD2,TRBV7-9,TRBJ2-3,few,CASSTRLATSTDTQYF,TGTGCCAGCAGCACTCGACTAGCGACTAGCACAGATACGCAGTATTTT
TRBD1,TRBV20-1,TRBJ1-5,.,CSARDLTGVDSNQPQHF,TGCAGTGCTAGAGATTTGACAGGGGTGGATAGCAATCAGCCCCAGCATTTT
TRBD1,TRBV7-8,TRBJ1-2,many,CASSFPGQGSYGYTF,TGTGCCAGCAGCTTTCCGGGACAGGGAAGCTATGGCTACACCTTC
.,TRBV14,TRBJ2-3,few,CASSQTRGASTDTQYF,TGTGCCAGCAGCCAGACCCGGGGGGCTAGCACAGATACGCAGTATTTT
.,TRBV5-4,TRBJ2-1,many,CASSETGDSYNEQFF,TGTGCCAGCAGCGAGACGGGGGACTCCTACAATGAGCAGTTCTTC
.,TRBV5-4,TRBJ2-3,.,CTSSLRGTDTQYF,TGTACCAGCAGCTTAAGGGGCACAGATACGCAGTATTTT
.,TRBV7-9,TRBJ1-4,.,CASSSSRDGAGPNEKLFF,TGTGCCAGCAGCTCTAGCCGGGACGGGGCAGGGCCAAATGAAAAACTGTTTTTT
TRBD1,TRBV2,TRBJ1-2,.,CASRGQGPSNYGYTF,TGTGCCAGCAGAGGACAGGGACCCTCTAACTATGGCTACACCTTC
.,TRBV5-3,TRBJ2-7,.,CASSLKGPQSSYEQYF,TGTGCCAGCAGCTTAAAAGGTCCACAGAGCTCCTACGAGCAGTACTTC
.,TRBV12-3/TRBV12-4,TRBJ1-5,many,CASSPQGYQPQHF,TGTGCCAGCAGTCCCCAGGGTTATCAGCCCCAGCATTTT
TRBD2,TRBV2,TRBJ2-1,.,CASKGLAGYNEQFF,TGTGCCAGCAAGGGACTAGCGGGGTACAATGAGCAGTTCTTC
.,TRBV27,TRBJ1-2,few,CASGQTENYGYTF,TGTGCCAGCGGCCAGACAGAGAACTATGGCTACACCTTC
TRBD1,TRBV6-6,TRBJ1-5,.,CASSYLTGLNQPQHF,TGTGCCAGCAGTTACTTGACAGGGCTGAATCAGCCCCAGCATTTT
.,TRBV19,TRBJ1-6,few,CASSMAGYNSPLHF,TGTGCCAGTAGTATGGCAGGATATAATTCACCCCTCCACTTT
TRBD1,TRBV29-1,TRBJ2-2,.,CSVSPGQGFSGELFF,TGCAGCGTTTCGCCGGGACAGGGGTTCTCAGGGGAGCTGTTTTTT
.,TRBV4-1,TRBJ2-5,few,CASSQDPDPETQYF,TGCGCCAGCAGCCAAGATCCGGACCCGGAGACCCAGTACTTC
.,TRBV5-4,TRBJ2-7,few,CASSLEQDQAEQYF,TGTGCCAGCAGCTTGGAACAAGATCAAGCCGAGCAGTACTTC
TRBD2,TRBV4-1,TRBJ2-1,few,CASSTGLADEQFF,TGCGCCAGCAGCACGGGACTAGCGGATGAGCAGTTCTTC
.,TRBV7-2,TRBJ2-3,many,CASSLLGAPPTQYF,TGTGCCAGCAGCTTATTGGGGGCCCCTCCTACGCAGTATTTT
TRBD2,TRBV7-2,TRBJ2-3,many,CASSLRLAGDTQYF,TGTGCCAGCAGCTTAAGGCTAGCGGGAGATACGCAGTATTTT
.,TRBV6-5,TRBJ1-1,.,CASSRRERNTEAFF,TGTGCCAGCAGTAGGAGGGAAAGGAACACTGAAGCTTTCTTT
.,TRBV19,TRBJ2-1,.,CASSARAMSYNEQFF,TGTGCCAGTAGTGCCAGGGCGATGTCCTACAATGAGCAGTTCTTC
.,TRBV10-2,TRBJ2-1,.,CASAPGPSNEQFF,TGCGCCAGCGCCCCGGGACCAAGCAATGAGCAGTTCTTC
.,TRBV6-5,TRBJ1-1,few,CASSLPGFEAFF,TGTGCCAGCAGCCTACCGGGATTTGAAGCTTTCTTT
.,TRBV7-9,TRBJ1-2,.,CASSFPDESYYGYTF,TGTGCCAGCAGCTTTCCCGACGAGTCATACTATGGCTACACCTTC
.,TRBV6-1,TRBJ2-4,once,CATDIQYF,TGTGCCACCGACATTCAGTACTTC
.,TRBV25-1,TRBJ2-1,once,CASSFRVSNEQFF,TGTGCCAGCAGTTTCAGGGTTTCGAATGAGCAGTTCTTC
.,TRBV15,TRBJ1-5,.,CATSRVGRSQPQHF,TGTGCCACCAGCAGAGTAGGGCGAAGTCAGCCCCAGCATTTT
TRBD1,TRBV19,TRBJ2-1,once,CASSIGQGDYNEQFF,TGTGCCAGTAGTATAGGACAGGGAGATTACAATGAGCAGTTCTTC
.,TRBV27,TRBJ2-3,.,CASSFSLAYASTDTQYF,TGTGCCAGCAGTTTCTCCCTGGCCTACGCCAGCACAGATACGCAGTATTTT
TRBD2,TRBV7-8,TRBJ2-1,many,CASTPGLAGVSSYNEQFF,TGTGCCAGCACCCCCGGGCTAGCGGGGGTTAGCTCCTACAATGAGCAGTTCTTC
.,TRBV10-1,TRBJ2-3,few,CASSKAEGTDTQYF,TGCGCCAGCAGTAAAGCGGAGGGCACAGATACGCAGTATTTT
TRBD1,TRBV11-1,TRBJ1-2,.,CANSPGQGYGYTF,TGTGCCAACAGCCCCGGACAGGGCTATGGCTACACCTTC
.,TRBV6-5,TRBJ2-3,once,CASSYSSVLTDTQYF,TGTGCCAGCAGTTACTCGAGTGTCCTCACAGATACGCAGTATTTT
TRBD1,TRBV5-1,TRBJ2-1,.,CASSPADRAYNEQFF,TGCGCCAGCAGCCCGGCGGACAGGGCCTACAATGAGCAGTTCTTC
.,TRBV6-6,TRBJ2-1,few,CASSYVGAGEQFF,TGTGCCAGCAGTTACGTGGGGGCCGGAGAGCAGTTCTTC
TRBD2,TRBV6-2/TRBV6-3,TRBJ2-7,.,CASSYGLAGTFSYEQYF,TGTGCCAGCAGTTATGGGTTAGCGGGCACTTTCTCCTACGAGCAGTACTTC
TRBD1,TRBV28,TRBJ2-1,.,CASSGDRDNEQFF,TGTGCCAGCAGCGGGGACAGGGACAATGAGCAGTTCTTC
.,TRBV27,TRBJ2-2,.,CASSLVLAGELFF,TGTGCCAGCAGTCTAGTACTGGCCGGGGAGCTGTTTTTT
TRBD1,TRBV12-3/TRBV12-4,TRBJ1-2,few,CASSFVGTDGYTF,TGTGCCAGCAGTTTTGTTGGGACAGACGGCTACACCTTC
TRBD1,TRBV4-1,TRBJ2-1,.,CASSQGQGGNVQFF,TGCGCCAGCAGCCAGGGACAGGGGGGGAATGTGCAGTTCTTC
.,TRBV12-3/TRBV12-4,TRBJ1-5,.,CASTLGGFQPQHF,TGTGCCAGCACCTTAGGGGGATTTCAGCCCCAGCATTTT
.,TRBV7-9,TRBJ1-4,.,CASSFLDGFNEKLFF,TGTGCCAGCAGCTTCCTGGACGGATTCAATGAAAAACTGTTTTTT
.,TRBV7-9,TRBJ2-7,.,CASSLAVGLYSYEQYF,TGTGCCAGCAGCTTAGCGGTGGGCCTCTACTCCTACGAGCAGTACTTC
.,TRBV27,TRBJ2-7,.,CASSLSPSYEQYF,TGTGCTAGCAGTCTCTCACCCTCCTACGAGCAGTACTTC
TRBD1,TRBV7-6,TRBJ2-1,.,CASSSYRGLRDNEQFF,TGTGCCAGCAGTTCGTACAGGGGTCTAAGGGACAATGAGCAGTTCTTC
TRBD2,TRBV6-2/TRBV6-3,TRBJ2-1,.,CASSYLRGLAGGSSYNEQFF,TGTGCCAGCAGTTACCTGAGGGGACTAGCGGGGGGGAGCTCCTACAATGAGCAGTTCTTC
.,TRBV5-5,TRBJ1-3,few,CASSTDRISGNTIYF,TGTGCCAGCAGCACCGACAGGATCTCTGGAAACACCATATATTTT
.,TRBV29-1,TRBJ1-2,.,CSVDDKFRQGPIYGYTF,TGCAGCGTTGATGATAAGTTCAGGCAGGGGCCAATCTATGGCTACACCTTC